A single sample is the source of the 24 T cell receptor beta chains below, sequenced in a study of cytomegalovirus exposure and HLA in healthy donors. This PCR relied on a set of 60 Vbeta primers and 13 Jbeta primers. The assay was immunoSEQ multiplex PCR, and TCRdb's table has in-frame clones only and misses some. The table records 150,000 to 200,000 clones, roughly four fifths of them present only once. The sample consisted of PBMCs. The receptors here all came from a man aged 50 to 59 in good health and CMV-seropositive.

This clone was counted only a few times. CDR3 protein: CAWSPTGGVKPQHF. For the CDR3, the DNA is TGTGCCTGGAGTCCCACAGGGGGGGTAAAGCCCCAGCATTTT. This sequence joins TRBV30 and TRBJ1-5; 8 bases match TRBD1. With 2 bases clipped from V and 8 bases from J, the junction kept 8 bases outside the gene matches. This CDR3 contains 14 residues. Germline loops: CDR1 GTSNPN, CDR2 SVGIG (reference sequence). The whole variable domain, filled in from reference TRBV30 and TRBJ1-5, reads SQTIHQWPATLVQPVGSPLSLECTVEGTSNPNLYWYRQAAGRGLQLLFYSVGIGQISSEVPQNLSASRPQDRQFILSSKKLLLSDSGFYLCAWSPTGGVKPQHFGDGTRLSIL.

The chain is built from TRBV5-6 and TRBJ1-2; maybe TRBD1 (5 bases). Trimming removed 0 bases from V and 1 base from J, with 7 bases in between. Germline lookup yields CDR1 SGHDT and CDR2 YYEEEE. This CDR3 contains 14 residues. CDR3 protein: CASSLGQSNYGYTF. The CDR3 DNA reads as TGTGCCAGCAGCTTGGGACAGAGTAACTATGGCTACACCTTC.

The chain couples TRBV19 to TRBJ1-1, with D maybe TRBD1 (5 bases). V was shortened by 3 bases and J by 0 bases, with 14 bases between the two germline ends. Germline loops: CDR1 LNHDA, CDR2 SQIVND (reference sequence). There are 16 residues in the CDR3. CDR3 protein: CASSIWAGPMNTEAFF. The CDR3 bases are TGTGCCAGTAGTATTTGGGCAGGGCCGATGAACACTGAAGCTTTCTTT.

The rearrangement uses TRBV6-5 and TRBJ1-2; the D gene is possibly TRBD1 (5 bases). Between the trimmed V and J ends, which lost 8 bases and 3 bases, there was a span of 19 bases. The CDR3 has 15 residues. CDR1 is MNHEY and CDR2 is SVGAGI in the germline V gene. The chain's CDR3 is CASGLGVPGDYGYTF. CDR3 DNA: TGTGCCAGCGGTTTAGGGGTCCCTGGGGACTATGGCTACACCTTC.

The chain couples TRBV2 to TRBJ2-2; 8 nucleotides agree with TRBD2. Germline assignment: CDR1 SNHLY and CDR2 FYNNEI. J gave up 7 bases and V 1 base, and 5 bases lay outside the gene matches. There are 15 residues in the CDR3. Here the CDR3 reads CASSEDAGGGGELFF. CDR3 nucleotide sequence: TGTGCCAGCAGTGAAGACGCGGGAGGTGGCGGGGAGCTGTTTTTT.

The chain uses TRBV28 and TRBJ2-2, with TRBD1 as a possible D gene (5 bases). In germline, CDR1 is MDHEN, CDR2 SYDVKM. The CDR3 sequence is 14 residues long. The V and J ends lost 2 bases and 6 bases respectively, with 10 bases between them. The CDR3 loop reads CASSLPRVSGELFF. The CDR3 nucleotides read TGTGCCAGCAGTTTACCCAGGGTGTCCGGGGAGCTGTTTTTT.

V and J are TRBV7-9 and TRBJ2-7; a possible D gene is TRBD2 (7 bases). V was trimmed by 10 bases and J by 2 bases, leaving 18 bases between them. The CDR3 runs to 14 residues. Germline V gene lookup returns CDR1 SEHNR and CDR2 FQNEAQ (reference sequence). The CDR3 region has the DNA TGTGCCACCTCGGGGGGCCCCCCTCCCTACGAGCAGTACTTC. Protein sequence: CATSGGPPPYEQYF.

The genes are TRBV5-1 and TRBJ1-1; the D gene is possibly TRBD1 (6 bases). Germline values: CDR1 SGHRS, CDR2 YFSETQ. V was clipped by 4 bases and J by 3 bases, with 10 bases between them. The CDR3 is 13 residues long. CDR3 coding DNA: TGCGCCAGCAGCCTGACAGGCGACACTGAAGCTTTCTTT. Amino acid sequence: CASSLTGDTEAFF.

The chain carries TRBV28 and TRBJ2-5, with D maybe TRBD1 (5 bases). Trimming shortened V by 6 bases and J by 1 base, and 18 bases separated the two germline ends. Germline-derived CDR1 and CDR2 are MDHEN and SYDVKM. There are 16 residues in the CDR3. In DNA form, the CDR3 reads TGTGCCAGCAGCCAGGGCTCAGGGCAGTTCCAAGAGACCCAGTACTTC. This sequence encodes CASSQGSGQFQETQYF.

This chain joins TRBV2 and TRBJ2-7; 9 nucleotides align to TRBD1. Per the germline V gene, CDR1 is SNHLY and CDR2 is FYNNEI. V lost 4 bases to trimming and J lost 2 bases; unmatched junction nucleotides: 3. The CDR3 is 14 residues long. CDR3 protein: CASSAQGATYEQYF. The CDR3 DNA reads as TGTGCCAGCAGTGCACAGGGGGCCACCTACGAGCAGTACTTC.

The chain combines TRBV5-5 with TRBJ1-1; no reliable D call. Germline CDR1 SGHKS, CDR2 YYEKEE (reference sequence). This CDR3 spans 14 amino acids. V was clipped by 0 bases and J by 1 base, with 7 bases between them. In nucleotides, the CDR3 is TGTGCCAGCAGCTTGGACAGTGCGAACACTGAAGCTTTCTTT. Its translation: CASSLDSANTEAFF.

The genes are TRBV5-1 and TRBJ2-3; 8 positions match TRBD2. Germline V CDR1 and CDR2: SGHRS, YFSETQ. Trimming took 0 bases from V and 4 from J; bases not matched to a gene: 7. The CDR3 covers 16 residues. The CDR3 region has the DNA TGCGCCAGCAGCTTGGGTGGGACTAGTAAGGCAGATACGCAGTATTTT. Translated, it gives CASSLGGTSKADTQYF.

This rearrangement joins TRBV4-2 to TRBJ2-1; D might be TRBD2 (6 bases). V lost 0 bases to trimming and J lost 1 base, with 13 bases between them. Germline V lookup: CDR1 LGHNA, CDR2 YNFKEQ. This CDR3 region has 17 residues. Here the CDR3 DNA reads TGTGCCAGCAGCCAAGATCCCCTAGCGTATTCCTACAATGAGCAGTTCTTC. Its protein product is CASSQDPLAYSYNEQFF.

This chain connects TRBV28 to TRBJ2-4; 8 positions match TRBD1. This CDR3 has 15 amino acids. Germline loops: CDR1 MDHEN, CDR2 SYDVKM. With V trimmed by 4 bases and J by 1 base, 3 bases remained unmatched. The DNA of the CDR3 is TGTGCCAGCAGTTCCTCAGGGGGCGCCAAAAACATTCAGTACTTC. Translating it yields CASSSSGGAKNIQYF. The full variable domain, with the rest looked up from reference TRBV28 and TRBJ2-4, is DVKVTQSSRYLVKRTGEKVFLECVQDMDHENMFWYRQDPGLGLRLIYFSYDVKMKEKGDIPEGYSVSREKKERFSLILESASTNQTSMYLCASSSSGGAKNIQYFGAGTRLSVL.

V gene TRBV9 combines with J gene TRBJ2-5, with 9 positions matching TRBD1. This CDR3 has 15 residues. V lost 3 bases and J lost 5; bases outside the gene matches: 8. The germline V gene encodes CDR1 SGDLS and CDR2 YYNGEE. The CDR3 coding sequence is TGTGCCAGCAGCGCGGGGACAGGGAGTTTGGAGACCCAGTACTTC. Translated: CASSAGTGSLETQYF.

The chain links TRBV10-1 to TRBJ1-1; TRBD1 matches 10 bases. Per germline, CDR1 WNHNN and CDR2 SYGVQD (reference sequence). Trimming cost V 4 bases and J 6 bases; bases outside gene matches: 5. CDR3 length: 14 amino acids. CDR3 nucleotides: TGCGCCAGCAGTGCGGGACAGGGGATCTCTGAAGCTTTCTTT. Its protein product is CASSAGQGISEAFF.

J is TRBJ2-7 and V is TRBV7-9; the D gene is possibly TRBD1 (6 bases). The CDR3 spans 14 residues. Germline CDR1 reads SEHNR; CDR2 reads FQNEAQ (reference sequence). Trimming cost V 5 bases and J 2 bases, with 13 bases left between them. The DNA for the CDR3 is TGTGCCAGCAGCCGTGGGACACCTACCTACGAGCAGTACTTC. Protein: CASSRGTPTYEQYF.

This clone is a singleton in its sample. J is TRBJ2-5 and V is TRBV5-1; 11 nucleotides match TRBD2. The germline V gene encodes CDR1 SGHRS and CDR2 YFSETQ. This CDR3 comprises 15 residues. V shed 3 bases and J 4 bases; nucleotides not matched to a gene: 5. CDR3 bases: TGCGCCAGCAGCTACGGGACTAGCGGCGCAGAGACCCAGTACTTC. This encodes CASSYGTSGAETQYF.

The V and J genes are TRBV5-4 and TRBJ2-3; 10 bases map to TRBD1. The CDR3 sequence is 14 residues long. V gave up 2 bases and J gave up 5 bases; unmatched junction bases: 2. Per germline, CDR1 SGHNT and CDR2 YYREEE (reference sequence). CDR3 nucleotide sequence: TGTGCCAGCAGCTTTGGGACAGGGGTAGATACGCAGTATTTT. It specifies CASSFGTGVDTQYF.

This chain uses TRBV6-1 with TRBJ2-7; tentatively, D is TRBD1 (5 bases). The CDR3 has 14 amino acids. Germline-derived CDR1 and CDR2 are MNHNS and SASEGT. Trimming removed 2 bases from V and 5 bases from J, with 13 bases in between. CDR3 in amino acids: CASSERGGPDEQYF. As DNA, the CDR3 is TGTGCCAGCAGTGAAAGGGGCGGCCCAGACGAGCAGTACTTC.

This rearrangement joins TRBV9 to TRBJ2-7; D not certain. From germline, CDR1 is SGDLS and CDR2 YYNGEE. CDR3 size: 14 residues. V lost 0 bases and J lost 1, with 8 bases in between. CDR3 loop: CASSVASVSYEQYF. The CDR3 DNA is TGTGCCAGCAGCGTAGCTTCGGTTTCCTACGAGCAGTACTTC. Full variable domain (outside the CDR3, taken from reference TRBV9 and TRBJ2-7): DSGVTQTPKHLITATGQRVTLRCSPRSGDLSVYWYQQSLDQGLQFLIQYYNGEERAKGNILERFSAQQFPDLHSELNLSSLELGDSALYFCASSVASVSYEQYFGPGTRLTVT.

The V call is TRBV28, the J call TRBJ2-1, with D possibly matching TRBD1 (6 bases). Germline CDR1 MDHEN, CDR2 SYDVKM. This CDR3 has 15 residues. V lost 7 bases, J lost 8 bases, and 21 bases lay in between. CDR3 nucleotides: TGTGCCAGCAAACTTGGGCCCCCTTCAGGGGATGAGCAGTTCTTC. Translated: CASKLGPPSGDEQFF. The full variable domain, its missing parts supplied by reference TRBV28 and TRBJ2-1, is DVKVTQSSRYLVKRTGEKVFLECVQDMDHENMFWYRQDPGLGLRLIYFSYDVKMKEKGDIPEGYSVSREKKERFSLILESASTNQTSMYLCASKLGPPSGDEQFFGPGTRLTVL.

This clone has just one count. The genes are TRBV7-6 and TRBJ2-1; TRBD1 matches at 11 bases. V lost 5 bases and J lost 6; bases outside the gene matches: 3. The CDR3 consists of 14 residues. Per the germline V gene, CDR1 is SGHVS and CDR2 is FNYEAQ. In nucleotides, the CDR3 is TGTGCCAGCAGCATTGGGACAGGGGGCAATGAGCAGTTCTTC. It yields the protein CASSIGTGGNEQFF.

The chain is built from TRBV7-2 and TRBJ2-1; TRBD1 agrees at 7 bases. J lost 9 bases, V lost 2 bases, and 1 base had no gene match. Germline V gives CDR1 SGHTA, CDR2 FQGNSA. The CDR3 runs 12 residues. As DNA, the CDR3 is TGTGCCAGCAGCTTAAACAGGGGTGAGCAGTTCTTC. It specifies CASSLNRGEQFF.